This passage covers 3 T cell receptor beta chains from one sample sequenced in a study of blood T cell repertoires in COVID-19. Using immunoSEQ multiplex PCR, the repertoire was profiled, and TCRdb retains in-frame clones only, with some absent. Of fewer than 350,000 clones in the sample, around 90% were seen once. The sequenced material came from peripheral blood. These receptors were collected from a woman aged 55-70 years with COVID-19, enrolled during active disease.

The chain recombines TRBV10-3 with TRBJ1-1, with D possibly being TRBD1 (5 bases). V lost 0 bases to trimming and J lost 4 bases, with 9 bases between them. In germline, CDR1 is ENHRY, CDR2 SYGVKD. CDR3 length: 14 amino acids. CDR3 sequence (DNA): TGTGCCATCAGTGAGTCCACAAGGGGCACTGAAGCTTTCTTT. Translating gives CAISESTRGTEAFF.

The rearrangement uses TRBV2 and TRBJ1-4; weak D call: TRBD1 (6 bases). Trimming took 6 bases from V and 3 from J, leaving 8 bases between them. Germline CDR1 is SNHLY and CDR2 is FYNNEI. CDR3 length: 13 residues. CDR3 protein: CASSRGANEKLFF. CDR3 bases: TGTGCCAGCAGCAGGGGTGCTAATGAAAAACTGTTTTTT.

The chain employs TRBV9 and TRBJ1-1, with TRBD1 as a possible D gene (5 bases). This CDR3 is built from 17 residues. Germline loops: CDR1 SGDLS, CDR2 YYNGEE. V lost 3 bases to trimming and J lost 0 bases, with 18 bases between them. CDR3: CASSAGVTNGVNTEAFF. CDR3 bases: TGTGCCAGCAGCGCGGGGGTTACGAACGGCGTGAACACTGAAGCTTTCTTT.